This T cell receptor beta chain is drawn from a study of cytomegalovirus exposure and HLA in healthy donors. Study overall: The platform used for the 120 or so validation repertoires matched that of the 600 to 800 first-cohort repertoires, a later analysis reported.

The CDR3 consists of 15 residues. Germline lookup yields CDR1 SGHDT and CDR2 YYEEEE. V gave up 4 bases and J gave up 4 bases, with 17 bases separating them. Concerning this clone: Antigen: not known.

Sequenced by immunoSEQ multiplex PCR; TCRdb stores in-frame clones only, minus some. The profile shows 80,000 to 100,000 clones, about 90% of them singletons. Study-level results: Among TCR beta chains, those listed as cytomegalovirus-associated numbered fewer than 200. Three of the chains that were CMV-associated were confirmed in vitro to be specific for CMV antigens. Reports described diagnosis of cytomegalovirus status by the classifier as highly specific and sensitive.

This TCR was sampled from a man between 18 and 29 years old in good health and CMV-seropositive. V usage is TRBV5-6 and J usage is TRBJ1-2; TRBD1 is a possible D gene (6 bases). What was sequenced was PBMCs. CDR3 region: CASSRTTQGSYGYTF. The CDR3 nucleotides read TGTGCCAGCAGCCGAACTACACAGGGAAGCTATGGCTACACCTTC.